One sample yielded the 26 T cell receptor beta chains listed below, sequenced in a study of monozygotic twins with inflammatory bowel disease. For each CDR3 protein, TCRdb gives one entry from its re-call of the 5' RACE reads, without DNA. The repertoire table contains approximately 340,000 distinct CDR3 sequences. Sequenced input: blood. The receptors were gathered from a human donor with ulcerative colitis or Crohn's disease, or a healthy co-twin of an affected twin (not recorded which).

V and J are TRBV29-1 and TRBJ1-2; TCRdb lists TRBD1, though no DNA is available to test this call. The CDR3 sequence is 14 residues long. The germline V gene encodes CDR1 SQVTM and CDR2 ANQGSEA. CDR3 sequence reads: CSIEGARANYGYTF.

This sequence joins TRBV20-1 and TRBJ1-4. Germline-derived CDR1 and CDR2 are DFQATT and SNEGSKA (reference sequence). The CDR3 has 14 amino acids. CDR3 amino acids: CSAPMADSNEKLFF.

J is TRBJ1-2 and V is TRBV6-5; TCRdb selects TRBD1, and the lack of DNA leaves this call unchecked. Germline assignment: CDR1 MNHEY and CDR2 SVGAGI. The CDR3 runs to 14 residues. This chain's CDR3 is CASSNPQGGYGYTF.

The genes are TRBV2 and TRBJ2-1; TCRdb's D call, TRBD2, is unchecked because there is no DNA. The V gene's germline CDR1 is SNHLY and CDR2 FYNNEI. This CDR3 has 16 residues. CDR3 amino acids: CASGVRRAGASGEQFF.

The rearrangement links TRBV5-1 to TRBJ1-1. Germline loops: CDR1 SGHRS, CDR2 YFSETQ. This CDR3 is 14 amino acids long. CDR3 sequence reads: CASSLGGPYTEAFF.

The chain recombines TRBV10-3 with TRBJ2-1; lacking DNA, the TRBD1 call made by TCRdb goes unchecked. CDR1 is ENHRY and CDR2 is SYGVKD in the germline V gene. CDR3 size: 16 residues. This chain's CDR3 is CAATGGARWEYNEQFF.

V usage is TRBV6-6 and J usage is TRBJ1-1. The CDR3 runs 11 residues. Germline CDR1 reads MNHNY; CDR2 reads SVGAGI (reference sequence). CDR3 region: CASSYKTEAFF.

The chain uses TRBV20-1 and TRBJ2-7. From germline, CDR1 is DFQATT and CDR2 SNEGSKA (reference sequence). The CDR3 has 14 residues. CDR3 residues: CSARDLRKNYEQYF.

The chain uses TRBV5-5 and TRBJ2-3. This CDR3 region has 13 residues. CDR1 and CDR2 from the germline V gene are SGHKS and YYEKEE (reference sequence). The CDR3 is CASSLEVPDTQYF.

The genes are TRBV28 and TRBJ2-5; TCRdb calls TRBD2, which cannot be checked without DNA. This CDR3 is 16 amino acids long. Germline V gene data show CDR1 as MDHEN and CDR2 as SYDVKM. This CDR3 is CASSRRRREQSKTQYF. The full variable domain, in which reference TRBV28 and TRBJ2-5 provide the parts outside the CDR3, is DVKVTQSSRYLVKRTGEKVFLECVQDMDHENMFWYRQDPGLGLRLIYFSYDVKMKEKGDIPEGYSVSREKKERFSLILESASTNQTSMYLCASSRRRREQSKTQYFGPGTRLLVL.

J is TRBJ2-2 and V is TRBV6-1; TCRdb's D call, TRBD2, is unchecked because there is no DNA. The CDR3 is 14 residues long. Looked up from germline, CDR1 is MNHNS and CDR2 is SASEGT. CDR3: CASRGKDFSGELFF.

The J gene is TRBJ1-5, the V gene TRBV12-3 or TRBV12-4. This CDR3 is built from 15 residues. CDR3 in amino acids: CASSLAPESNQPQHF.

The CDR3 spells CATRGDRGDYGYTF. This chain links TRBV15 with TRBJ1-2; TCRdb's D call of TRBD1 is untestable without DNA. The CDR3 has 14 amino acids. Germline V gene sequence: CDR1 LNHNV, CDR2 YYDKDF (reference sequence).

J is TRBJ2-7 and V is TRBV4-1; there is no DNA to check the TCRdb D call of TRBD1. The CDR3 covers 14 residues. Germline CDR1 is MGHRA and CDR2 is YSYEKL. The CDR3 is CASSQAAGDDEQYF.

This rearrangement joins TRBV2 to TRBJ2-1; TCRdb's D gene call, TRBD1, goes unchecked for lack of DNA. CDR3 length: 13 amino acids. CDR1 is SNHLY, CDR2 FYNNEI, per germline. This CDR3 reads CASSVGPPNEQFF.

The chain has TRBV12-3 or TRBV12-4 and TRBJ2-7; as DNA is missing, the TRBD2 call by TCRdb cannot be tested. This CDR3 has 15 amino acids. The CDR3 region is CASTRSSGTNYEQYF.

V gene TRBV29-1 combines with J gene TRBJ2-1; the TCRdb call, TRBD2, lacks DNA for checking. This CDR3 is built from 12 residues. CDR1 is SQVTM and CDR2 is ANQGSEA in the germline V gene. CDR3: CSVERATDEQFF.

The chain recombines TRBV6-5 with TRBJ1-1. CDR3 length equals 14 residues. CDR1 MNHEY and CDR2 SVGAGI come from the germline V gene. This chain's CDR3 is CASSNRERNTEAFF.

This chain joins TRBV19 and TRBJ2-1; as DNA is missing, the TRBD1 call by TCRdb cannot be tested. This CDR3 has 16 amino acids. The germline V gene has CDR1 LNHDA and CDR2 SQIVND (reference sequence). CDR3 sequence reads: CASRNTGTGTYNEQFF.

The chain employs TRBV14 and TRBJ1-1. Germline CDR1 SGHDN, CDR2 FVKESK. This CDR3 contains 14 residues. The CDR3 spells CASSPPLPGIEAFF. The full variable domain, rest sourced from reference TRBV14 and TRBJ1-1, is EAGVTQFPSHSVIEKGQTVTLRCDPISGHDNLYWYRRVMGKEIKFLLHFVKESKQDESGMPNNRFLAERTGGTYSTLKVQPAELEDSGVYFCASSPPLPGIEAFFGQGTRLTVV.

The chain is built from TRBV5-1 and TRBJ1-3. The length of the CDR3 is 14 residues. Germline CDR1 is SGHRS and CDR2 is YFSETQ. The CDR3: CASSLADSGNTIYF.

V is TRBV5-1 and J is TRBJ2-3; with no DNA, the TCRdb D assignment of TRBD1 cannot be verified. The CDR3 consists of 17 residues. Germline loops: CDR1 SGHRS, CDR2 YFSETQ. CDR3 sequence: CASSESGNQGSVDTQYF.

J is TRBJ1-6 and V is TRBV20-1. This CDR3 has 15 amino acids. Germline CDR1 and CDR2: DFQATT and SNEGSKA (reference sequence). This chain's CDR3 is CSASIGGDFSSPLHF.

The genes are TRBV28 and TRBJ1-1. The germline V gene encodes CDR1 MDHEN and CDR2 SYDVKM. The CDR3 extends over 11 amino acids. CDR3 residues: CASTTWTEAFF.

The genes are TRBV6-1 and TRBJ2-7. Germline CDR1 MNHNS, CDR2 SASEGT. The CDR3 length is 14 residues. CDR3 sequence: CASRLSRSSYEQYF.

V gene TRBV5-1 combines with J gene TRBJ1-2; the TCRdb D gene call, TRBD1, has no DNA to confirm it. From germline, CDR1 is SGHRS and CDR2 YFSETQ. The CDR3 is 15 residues long. CDR3 sequence: CASSLFLGGNYGYTF.